The present entry profiles one T cell receptor beta chain with its context. No cognate antigen has been identified for it. No base quality values were provided; no much bigger clone lies one nucleotide off. CDR1 MGHDK and CDR2 SYGVNS were looked up in the germline V gene. The CDR3 measures 14 amino acids from cysteine to phenylalanine. The read is trimmed to its CDR3 DNA, 42 bases read in frame from base 1. The junction shows trimming of 1 base on V and 5 bases on J, plus 11 bases between the germline ends. The data are from a study of CD8 T cells in Susac syndrome (dated by TCRdb to the late 2010s). With regard to the full study: Whether CD8+ T cell activation and differentiation in Susac syndrome was antigen driven was tested using repertoire sequencing.

Peripheral blood CD8+ and CD4+ T cells from healthy donors, Susac syndrome patients and multiple sclerosis patients were profiled by high-throughput TCR beta sequencing. Healthy donors were age- and sex-matched controls. Bulk CD8+ and CD4+ T cells were purified by magnetic negative isolation, whereas CD8+ TEMRA cells were enriched by FACS. Blood was drawn into EDTA tubes, processed within 24 hours, and PBMCs were isolated by density gradient centrifugation. PBMCs intended for TCR sequencing were frozen in liquid nitrogen and were later thawed in a 37 degrees C water bath. The sorted or isolated CD4+, CD8+ and CD8+ TEMRA cells had a purity of 90% or higher. RNA was extracted using the RNeasy kit, and about 0.5 to 1 ug of the RNA was reverse transcribed with random hexamers. TCR beta CDR3 regions were amplified with the immunoSEQ multiplex PCR assay covering 54 Vbeta and 13 Jbeta segments. PCR amplification bias was corrected using a synthetic template baseline for primer optimization and computational correction. Per the source publication's procedure: Reads were annotated to V, D and J genes according to IMGT and were analyzed with immunoSEQ Analyzer, with only productive sequences retained. To calculate clonality, Shannon entropy was normalized by log2 of the number of productive unique sequences and then subtracted from one. For each patient and control, public and private clones were evaluated within the 100 most prevalent clones. A clone was defined as Susac-specific if it was absent from the healthy and MS cohorts, from over a thousand published viral clones and from other ImmuneACCESS disease sequences. TCRdb handled the public reads itself, with Q25 trimming in fastp and clone calling in MiXCR, and kept productive beta chains. Every CDR3 protein is listed once, alongside the most common genes and DNA of its rows. TCRdb, rather than the study authors, made the V and J calls. The sample records roughly 120,000 distinct CDR3 sequences, 90% to 95% of which are singletons. In total, the top ten clones hold roughly 0.091% of the sample.

On the study overall, not on this receptor specifically: The study acknowledged that relatively few individuals were included in the TCR sequencing and HLA analysis.

This chain joins TRBV25-1 to TRBJ1-1; the D gene assignment is ambiguous. The receptor comes from a human donor in good health. Sequencing was performed on CD4+ T cells from PBMCs. The nucleotide sequence reads as follows: TGTGCCAGCAGTGAATCAGGAGAAAGGACTGAAGCTTTCTTT. The resulting protein is CASSESGERTEAFF.